This TCR beta chain was retrieved from a study of shared clonotypes between healthy human individuals. About the research overall: Researchers drew samples from a couple of women and a few men aged 18 to 49.

An assay was performed, and its level was deep. Genomic DNA (from each subset) was split evenly across several immunoSEQ plates. The assay was immunoSEQ multiplex PCR, and TCRdb's table has in-frame clones only and misses some. Of some 470,000 clones in the sample, about three quarters were seen once. On this clone itself: Different DNA sequences within this sample yield the same CDR3.

Trimming pared 5 bases from V and 0 bases from J, leaving 17 bases between. Germline-derived CDR1 and CDR2 are MDHEN and SYDVKM. This CDR3 has 16 amino acids. The clonotype originates from a woman between 35 and 50 years old in good health. Some clones in this sample may be carry-over from other donors' samples. The chain uses TRBV28 and TRBJ2-7, with D perhaps given as TRBD1 or TRBD2 (5 bases each). The sample comprised PBMCs. The CDR3 protein is CASSPPGQGTSYEQYF. The CDR3 region has the DNA TGTGCCAGCAGTCCGCCGGGGCAGGGCACCTCCTACGAGCAGTACTTC.